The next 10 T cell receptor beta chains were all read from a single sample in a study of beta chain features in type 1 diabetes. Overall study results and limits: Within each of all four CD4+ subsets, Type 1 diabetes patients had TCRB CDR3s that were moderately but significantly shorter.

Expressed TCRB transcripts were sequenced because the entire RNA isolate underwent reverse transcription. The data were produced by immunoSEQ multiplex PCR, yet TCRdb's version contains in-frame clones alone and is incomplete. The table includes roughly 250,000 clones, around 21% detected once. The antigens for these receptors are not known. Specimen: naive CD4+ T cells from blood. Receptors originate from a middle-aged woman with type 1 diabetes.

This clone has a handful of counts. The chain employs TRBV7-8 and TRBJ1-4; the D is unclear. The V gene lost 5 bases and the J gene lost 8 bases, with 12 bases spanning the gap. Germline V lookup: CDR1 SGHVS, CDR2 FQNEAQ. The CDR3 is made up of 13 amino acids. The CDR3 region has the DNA TGTGCCAGCAGCCCTTGGCGAGGAGAAAAACTGTTTTTT. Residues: CASSPWRGEKLFF.

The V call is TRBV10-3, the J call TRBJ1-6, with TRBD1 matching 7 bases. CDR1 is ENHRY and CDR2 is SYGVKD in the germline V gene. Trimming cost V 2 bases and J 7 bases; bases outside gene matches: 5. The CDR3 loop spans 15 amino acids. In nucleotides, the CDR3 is TGTGCCATCAGTGAGCAGACAGGGCCGAATTCACCCCTCCACTTT. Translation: CAISEQTGPNSPLHF.

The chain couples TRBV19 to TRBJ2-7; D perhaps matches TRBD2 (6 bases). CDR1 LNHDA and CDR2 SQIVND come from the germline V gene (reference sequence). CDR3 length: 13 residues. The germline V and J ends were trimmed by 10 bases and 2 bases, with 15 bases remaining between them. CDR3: CATGTGDTYEQYF. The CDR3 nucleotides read TGTGCCACTGGGACGGGAGACACCTACGAGCAGTACTTC.

This chain's CDR3 is CASSPQGADSPLHF. In nucleotides, the CDR3 is TGTGCCAGCAGCCCGCAGGGGGCCGATTCACCCCTCCACTTT. J is TRBJ1-6 and V is TRBV5-4; 8 nucleotides agree with TRBD1. This CDR3 has 14 residues. In germline, CDR1 is SGHNT, CDR2 YYREEE (reference sequence). Unmatched junction bases numbered 5, after V lost 4 bases and J lost 8 bases.

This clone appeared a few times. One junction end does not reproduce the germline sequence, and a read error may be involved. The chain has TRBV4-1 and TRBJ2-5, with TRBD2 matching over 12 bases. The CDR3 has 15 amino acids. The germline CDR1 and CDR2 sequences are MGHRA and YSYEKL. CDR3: CASSQDTSGGPASDF. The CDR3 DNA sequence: TGCGCCAGCAGCCAAGATACTAGCGGGGGGCCAGCAAGTGACTTC.

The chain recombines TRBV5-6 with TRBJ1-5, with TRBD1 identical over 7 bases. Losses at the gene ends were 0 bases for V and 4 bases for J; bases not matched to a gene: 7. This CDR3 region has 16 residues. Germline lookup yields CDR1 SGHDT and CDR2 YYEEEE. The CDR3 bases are TGTGCCAGCAGCTTGGCTCAAGGGGGCTTAAATCAGCCCCAGCATTTT. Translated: CASSLAQGGLNQPQHF.

CDR3: CASSRQEPALAVQYF. The CDR3 DNA is TGTGCCAGCAGCCGACAGGAGCCGGCCCTCGCCGTTCAGTACTTC. The chain is built from TRBV14 and TRBJ2-4; D might be TRBD1 (6 bases). The V and J ends lost 4 bases and 11 bases respectively, with 21 bases between them. The V gene's germline CDR1 is SGHDN and CDR2 FVKESK. The CDR3 extends over 15 amino acids.

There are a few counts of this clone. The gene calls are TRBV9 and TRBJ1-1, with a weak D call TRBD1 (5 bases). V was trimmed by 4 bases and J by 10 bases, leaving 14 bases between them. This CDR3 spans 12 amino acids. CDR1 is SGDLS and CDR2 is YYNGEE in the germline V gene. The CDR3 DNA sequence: TGTGCCAGCAGCACCCCCCCAGGGTTAGCTTTCTTT. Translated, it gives CASSTPPGLAFF.

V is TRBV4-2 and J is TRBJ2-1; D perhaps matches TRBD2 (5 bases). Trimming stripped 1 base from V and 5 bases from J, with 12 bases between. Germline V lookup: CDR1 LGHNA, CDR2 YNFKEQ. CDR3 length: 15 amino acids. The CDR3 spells CASSQAERENNEQFF. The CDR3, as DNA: TGTGCCAGCAGCCAAGCGGAAAGGGAGAACAATGAGCAGTTCTTC.

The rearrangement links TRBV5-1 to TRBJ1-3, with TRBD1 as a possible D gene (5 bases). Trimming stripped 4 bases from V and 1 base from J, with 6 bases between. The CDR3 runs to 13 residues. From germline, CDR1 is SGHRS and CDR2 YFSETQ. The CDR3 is CASSTGSGNTIYF. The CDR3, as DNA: TGCGCCAGCAGCACAGGTTCTGGAAACACCATATATTTT.